The following is a T cell receptor beta chain sequence with its context. Its target is unknown. This sample was taken from a study of OX40 agonist ivuxolimab in advanced cancers. Looking at the study overall: Eligibility rules accepted prior anti-PD-1, anti-PD-L1 or anti-CTLA-4 therapy, and over 35% had some.

Study-wide results and limits: The average count of expanded clones was higher among CD8+ T cells than among CD4+.

TCRdb's copy holds only in-frame clones and misses some; the assay was immunoSEQ multiplex PCR. Counted here are roughly 50,000 clones, roughly 89% occurring once; the ten biggest clones make up less than 8%. The CDR3 runs 15 residues. Trimming cost V 7 bases and J 2 bases; bases outside gene matches: 10. CDR1 and CDR2 from the germline V gene are SGHRS and YFSETQ. The material sequenced was CD4+ or CD8+ T cells sorted from blood, taken in a trial of the OX40 agonist ivuxolimab. The receptor's source is an adult with an advanced solid tumor such as melanoma, head and neck, liver or kidney cancer. The V call is TRBV5-1, the J call TRBJ2-3; 7 bases are shared with TRBD2. The CDR3 nucleotides are TGCGCCAGCGGTTTACTAGCGAGAGACACAGATACGCAGTATTTT. Protein: CASGLLARDTDTQYF.